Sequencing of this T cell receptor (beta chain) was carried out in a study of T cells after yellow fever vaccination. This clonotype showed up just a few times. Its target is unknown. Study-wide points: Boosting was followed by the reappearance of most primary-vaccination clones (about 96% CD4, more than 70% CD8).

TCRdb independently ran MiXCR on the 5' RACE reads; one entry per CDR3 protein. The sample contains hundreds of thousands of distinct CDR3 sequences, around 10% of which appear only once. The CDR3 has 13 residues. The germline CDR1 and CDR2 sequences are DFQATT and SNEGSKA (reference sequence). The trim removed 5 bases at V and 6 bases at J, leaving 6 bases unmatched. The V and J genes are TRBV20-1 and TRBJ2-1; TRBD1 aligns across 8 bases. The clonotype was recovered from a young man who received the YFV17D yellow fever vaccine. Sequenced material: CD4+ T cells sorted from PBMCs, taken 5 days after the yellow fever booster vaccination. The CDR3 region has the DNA TGCAGTGCTGGACAGGGTGGTCTCAATGAGCAGTTCTTC. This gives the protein CSAGQGGLNEQFF.